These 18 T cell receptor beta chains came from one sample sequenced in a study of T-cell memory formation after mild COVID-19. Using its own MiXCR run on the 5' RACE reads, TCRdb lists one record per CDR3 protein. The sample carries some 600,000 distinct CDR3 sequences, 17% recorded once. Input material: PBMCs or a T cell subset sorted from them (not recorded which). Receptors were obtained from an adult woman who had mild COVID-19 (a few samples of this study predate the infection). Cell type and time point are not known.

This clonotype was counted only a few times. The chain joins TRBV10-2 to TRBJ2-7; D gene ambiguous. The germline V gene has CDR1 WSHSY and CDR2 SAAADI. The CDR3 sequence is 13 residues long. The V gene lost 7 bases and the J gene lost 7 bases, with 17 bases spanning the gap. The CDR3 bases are TGCGCCAGCACCCCGAGAGGACCGCTGGAGCAGTACTTC. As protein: CASTPRGPLEQYF.

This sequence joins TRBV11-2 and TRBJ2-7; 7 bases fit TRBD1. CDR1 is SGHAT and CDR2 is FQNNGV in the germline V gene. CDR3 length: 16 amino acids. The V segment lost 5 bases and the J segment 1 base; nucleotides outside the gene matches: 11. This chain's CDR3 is CASSPPRTGFSYEQYF. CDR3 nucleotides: TGTGCCAGCAGCCCCCCCCGGACAGGTTTTTCCTACGAGCAGTACTTC. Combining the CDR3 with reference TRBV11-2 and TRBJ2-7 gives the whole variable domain EAGVAQSPRYKIIEKRQSVAFWCNPISGHATLYWYQQILGQGPKLLIQFQNNGVVDDSQLPKDRFSAERLKGVDSTLKIQPAKLEDSAVYLCASSPPRTGFSYEQYFGPGTRLTVT.

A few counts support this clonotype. The CDR3 reads CASSFGSLEAFF. The CDR3 DNA reads as TGTGCCAGCAGCTTTGGCTCCTTAGAAGCTTTCTTT. The chain carries TRBV7-9 and TRBJ1-1; D ambiguous. Between the trimmed V and J ends, which lost 3 bases and 8 bases, there was a span of 10 bases. This CDR3 is built from 12 residues. The V gene's germline CDR1 is SEHNR and CDR2 FQNEAQ (reference sequence).

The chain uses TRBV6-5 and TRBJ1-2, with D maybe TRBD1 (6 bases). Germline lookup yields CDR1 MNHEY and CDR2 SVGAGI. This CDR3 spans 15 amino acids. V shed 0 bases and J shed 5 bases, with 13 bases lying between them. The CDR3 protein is CASSYSGGREYGYTF. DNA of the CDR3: TGTGCCAGCAGTTACTCTGGGGGGCGCGAGTATGGCTACACCTTC.

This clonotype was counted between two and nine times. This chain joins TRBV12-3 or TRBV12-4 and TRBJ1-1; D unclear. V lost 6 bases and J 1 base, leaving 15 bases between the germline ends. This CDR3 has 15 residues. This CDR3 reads CASSFRLGGNTEAFF. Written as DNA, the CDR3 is TGTGCCAGCAGCTTCCGGTTGGGAGGGAACACTGAAGCTTTCTTT.

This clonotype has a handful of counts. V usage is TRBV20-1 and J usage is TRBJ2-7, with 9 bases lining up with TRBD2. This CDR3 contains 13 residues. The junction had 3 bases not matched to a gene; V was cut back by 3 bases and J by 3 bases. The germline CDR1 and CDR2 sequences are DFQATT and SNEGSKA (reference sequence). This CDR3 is CSASGTSNYEQYF. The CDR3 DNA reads TGCAGTGCTAGCGGGACTAGCAACTACGAGCAGTACTTC.

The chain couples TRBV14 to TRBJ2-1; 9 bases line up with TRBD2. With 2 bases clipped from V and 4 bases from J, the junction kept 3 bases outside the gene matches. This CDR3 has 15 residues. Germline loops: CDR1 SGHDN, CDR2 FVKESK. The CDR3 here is CASSQLAGSYNEQFF. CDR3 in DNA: TGTGCCAGCAGCCAACTAGCGGGGTCATACAATGAGCAGTTCTTC.

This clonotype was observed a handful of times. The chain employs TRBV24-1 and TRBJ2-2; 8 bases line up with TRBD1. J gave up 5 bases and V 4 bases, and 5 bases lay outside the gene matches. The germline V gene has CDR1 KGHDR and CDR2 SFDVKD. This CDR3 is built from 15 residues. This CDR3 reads CATSEGRGRTGELFF. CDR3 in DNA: TGTGCCACCAGTGAGGGCAGGGGGCGTACCGGGGAGCTGTTTTTT.

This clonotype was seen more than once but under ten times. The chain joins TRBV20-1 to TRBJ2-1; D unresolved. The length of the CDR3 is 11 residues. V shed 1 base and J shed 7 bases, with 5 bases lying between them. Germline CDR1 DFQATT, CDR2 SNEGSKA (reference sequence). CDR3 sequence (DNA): TGCAGTGCTAGAGGTCCAAATGAGCAGTTCTTC. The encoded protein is CSARGPNEQFF.

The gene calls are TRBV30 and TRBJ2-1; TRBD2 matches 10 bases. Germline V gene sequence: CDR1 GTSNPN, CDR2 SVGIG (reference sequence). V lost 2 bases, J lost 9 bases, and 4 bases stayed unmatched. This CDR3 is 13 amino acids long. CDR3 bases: TGTGCCTGGAGTTTCAGCGGGAGGGGTGAGCAGTTCTTC. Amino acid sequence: CAWSFSGRGEQFF.

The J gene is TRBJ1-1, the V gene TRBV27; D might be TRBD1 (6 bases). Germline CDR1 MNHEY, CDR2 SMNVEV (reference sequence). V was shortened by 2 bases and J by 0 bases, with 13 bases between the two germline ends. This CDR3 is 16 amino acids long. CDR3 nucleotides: TGTGCCAGCAGTTTAATCACTGGACAGATGAACACTGAAGCTTTCTTT. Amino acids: CASSLITGQMNTEAFF.

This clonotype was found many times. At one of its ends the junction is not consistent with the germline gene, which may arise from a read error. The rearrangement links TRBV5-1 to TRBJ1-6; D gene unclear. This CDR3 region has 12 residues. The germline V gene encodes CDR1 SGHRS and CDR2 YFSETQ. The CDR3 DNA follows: TGTGCCAGCAGCTTGGGGAATTCACCCCTCCACTTT. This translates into CASSLGNSPLHF.

Here the CDR3 reads CASSFTVSGTQYF. The CDR3 DNA is TGTGCCAGCAGTTTTACGGTCTCTGGTACGCAGTATTTT. The chain has TRBV27 and TRBJ2-3; D is ambiguous. Germline CDR1 is MNHEY and CDR2 is SMNVEV (reference sequence). V gave up 3 bases and J gave up 8 bases, with 12 bases separating them. This CDR3 comprises 13 residues.

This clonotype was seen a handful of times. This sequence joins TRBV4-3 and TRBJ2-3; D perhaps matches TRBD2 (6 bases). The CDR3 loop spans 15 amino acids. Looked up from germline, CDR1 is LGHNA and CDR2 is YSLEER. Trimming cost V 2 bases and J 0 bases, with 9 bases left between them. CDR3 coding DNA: TGCGCCAGCAGCCAACTAGCGATTAGCACAGATACGCAGTATTTT. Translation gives CASSQLAISTDTQYF.

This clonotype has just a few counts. The CDR3 DNA reads TGCGCCAGCAGCTTACTCTCTGGGGCGGGGGGCGCAAATCGAGATACGCAGTATTTT. Translated: CASSLLSGAGGANRDTQYF. This chain links TRBV5-1 with TRBJ2-3; 8 bases map to TRBD2. Losses at the gene ends were 2 bases for V and 5 bases for J; bases not matched to a gene: 19. Germline CDR1 and CDR2: SGHRS and YFSETQ. The CDR3 covers 19 residues.

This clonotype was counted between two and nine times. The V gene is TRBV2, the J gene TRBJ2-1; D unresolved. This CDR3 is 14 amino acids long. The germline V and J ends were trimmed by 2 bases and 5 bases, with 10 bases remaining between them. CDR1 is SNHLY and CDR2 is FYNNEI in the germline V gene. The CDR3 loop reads CASSEPDLNNEQFF. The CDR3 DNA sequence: TGTGCCAGCAGTGAACCTGACCTCAACAATGAGCAGTTCTTC.

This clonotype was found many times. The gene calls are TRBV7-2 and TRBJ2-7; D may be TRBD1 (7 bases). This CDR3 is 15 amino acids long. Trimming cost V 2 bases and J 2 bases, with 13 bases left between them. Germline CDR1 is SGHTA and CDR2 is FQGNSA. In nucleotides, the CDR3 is TGTGCCAGCAGCTTACGCCGCGGGACAGCCTACGAGCAGTACTTC. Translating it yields CASSLRRGTAYEQYF.

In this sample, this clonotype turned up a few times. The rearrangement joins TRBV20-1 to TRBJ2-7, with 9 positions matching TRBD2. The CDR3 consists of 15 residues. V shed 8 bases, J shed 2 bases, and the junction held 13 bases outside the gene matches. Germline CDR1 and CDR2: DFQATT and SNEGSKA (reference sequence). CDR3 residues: CSPSPLAGTTYEQYF. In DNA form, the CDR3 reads TGCAGTCCCTCCCCTCTAGCGGGGACTACCTACGAGCAGTACTTC.